The clone carrying this TCR beta chain has only one observation. Trimming took 6 bases from V and 0 from J, leaving 18 bases between them. Germline CDR1 is LNHDA and CDR2 is SQIVND (reference sequence). This CDR3 is 17 amino acids long. Data came from immunoSEQ multiplex PCR; TCRdb stores just in-frame clones and leaves some out. Of hundreds of thousands of clones in the sample, around 84% were seen once. This sample stems from a study of blood T cell repertoires in COVID-19. The rearrangement uses TRBV19 and TRBJ1-3, with D maybe TRBD1 (6 bases). The sample comprised PBMCs or T cells enriched from blood (not recorded which). The origin of this receptor is a man between 25 and 39 years old with acute COVID-19. CDR3 nucleotides: TGTGCCAGTAGCCTTACTCCGGGACAATCCTCTGGAAACACCATATATTTT. Its translation is CASSLTPGQSSGNTIYF. The whole variable domain, filled in from reference TRBV19 and TRBJ1-3, reads DGGITQSPKYLFRKEGQNVTLSCEQNLNHDAMYWYRQDPGQGLRLIYYSQIVNDFQKGDIAEGYSVSREKKESFPLTVTSAQKNPTAFYLCASSLTPGQSSGNTIYFGEGSWLTVV.